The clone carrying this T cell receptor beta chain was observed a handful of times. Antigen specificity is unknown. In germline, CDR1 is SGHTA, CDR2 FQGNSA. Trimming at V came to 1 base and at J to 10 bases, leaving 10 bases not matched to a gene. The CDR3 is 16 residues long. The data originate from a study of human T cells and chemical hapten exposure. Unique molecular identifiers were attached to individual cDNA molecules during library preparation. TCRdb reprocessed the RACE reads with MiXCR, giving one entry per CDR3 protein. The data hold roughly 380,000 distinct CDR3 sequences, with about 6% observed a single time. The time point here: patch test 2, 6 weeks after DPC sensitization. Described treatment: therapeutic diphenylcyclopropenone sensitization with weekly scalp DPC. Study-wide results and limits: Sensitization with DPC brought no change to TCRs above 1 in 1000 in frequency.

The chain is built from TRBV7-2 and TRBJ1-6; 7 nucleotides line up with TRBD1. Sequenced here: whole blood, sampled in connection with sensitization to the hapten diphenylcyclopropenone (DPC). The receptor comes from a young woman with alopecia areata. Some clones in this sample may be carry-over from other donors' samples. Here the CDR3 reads CASSLVGRQGTSPLHF. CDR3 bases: TGTGCCAGCAGCTTAGTGGGCCGACAGGGAACCTCACCCCTCCACTTT.